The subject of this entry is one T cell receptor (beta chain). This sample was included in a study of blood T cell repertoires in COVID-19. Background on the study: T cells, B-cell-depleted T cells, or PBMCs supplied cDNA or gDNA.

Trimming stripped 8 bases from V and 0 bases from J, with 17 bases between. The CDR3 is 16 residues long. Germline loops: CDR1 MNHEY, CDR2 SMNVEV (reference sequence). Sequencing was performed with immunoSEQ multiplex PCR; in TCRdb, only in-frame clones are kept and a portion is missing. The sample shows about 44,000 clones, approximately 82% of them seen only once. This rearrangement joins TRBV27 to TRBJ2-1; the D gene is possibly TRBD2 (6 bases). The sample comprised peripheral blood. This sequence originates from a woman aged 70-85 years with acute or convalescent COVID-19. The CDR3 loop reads CASGPAGLSSYNEQFF. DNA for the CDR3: TGTGCCAGCGGTCCGGCGGGGCTGAGCTCCTACAATGAGCAGTTCTTC.